This T cell receptor (beta chain) was identified in a study of OX40 agonist ivuxolimab in advanced cancers. Across the whole study: Each dose-escalation patient presented with hepatocellular carcinoma, melanoma, renal cell or head and neck cancer. Mean age approximately 61 years, range 23 to 79; 82.7% male.

Patients with a history of autoimmune disease or on systemic immunosuppression were excluded. This CDR3 is built from 14 residues. CDR1 MRHNA and CDR2 SNTAGT come from the germline V gene. The ends were cut back, 4 bases at V and 5 bases at J, with 14 bases in the middle. The data were produced by immunoSEQ multiplex PCR, yet TCRdb's version contains in-frame clones alone and is incomplete. The table lists roughly 140,000 clones, 90% to 95% of them singletons. The rearrangement joins TRBV6-4 to TRBJ1-1; no clear D gene. This TCR was recovered from an adult with an advanced solid tumor such as melanoma, head and neck, liver or kidney cancer. The source material was CD4+ or CD8+ T cells sorted from blood, sampled in a trial of the OX40 agonist ivuxolimab. The CDR3 sequence is CASSARGPGTEAFF. In nucleotides, the CDR3 is TGTGCCAGCAGTGCTAGAGGGCCGGGGACTGAAGCTTTCTTT.